This T cell receptor (beta chain) was sequenced in a study of T cells in Graves' hyperthyroidism and ophthalmopathy. About this clonotype: The antigen is not known. At one end the junction does not follow the germline gene, possibly because of a read error.

The germline V gene encodes CDR1 MDHEN and CDR2 SYDVKM. This CDR3 contains 15 residues. The source material, RNA transcripts, was used to amplify TCR beta CDR3 regions. The HTBI primer set served for first-round RT-PCR of the TCR CDR3. TCRdb passed the multiplex PCR reads through MiXCR, listing each CDR3 protein once. The sample consists of hundreds of thousands of distinct CDR3 sequences, roughly 20% of them appearing once. Broader study findings: Blood also showed most of the thyroid clonotypes that were expanded above 0.001.

This rearrangement joins TRBV28 to TRBJ2-1; TRBD1 or TRBD2 may be the D gene (6 bases each). The clonotype was recovered from a man aged 50-60 years with Graves' ophthalmopathy. The sample was blood. CDR3 bases: TGTGCCAGCAGTTTCCCGGGGGCATCCTACAATGAGCAGCTCTTC. Its protein is CASSFPGASYNEQLF.